These 31 T cell receptor beta chains were sequenced from one sample in a study of cytomegalovirus exposure and HLA in healthy donors. The PCR had 60 Vbeta and 13 Jbeta primers. TCRdb's table, derived via immunoSEQ multiplex PCR, lists solely in-frame clones and lacks some. The sample has about 190,000 clones; under 80% are singletons. Material for sequencing was PBMCs. The origin of the receptors is a man aged 25 to 40 in good health and CMV-seropositive.

The V and J genes are TRBV27 and TRBJ1-2, with 7 bases lining up with TRBD1. Germline trimming cut 7 bases from V and 7 bases from J; bases unmatched to any gene: 18. The CDR3 sequence is 16 residues long. Germline lookup yields CDR1 MNHEY and CDR2 SMNVEV (reference sequence). CDR3 DNA: TGTGCCAGCAACCCTTTTTACCGGGACAGTTTTTTTGGCTACACCTTC. This sequence encodes CASNPFYRDSFFGYTF.

This clone was seen only a few times. This chain links TRBV10-3 with TRBJ1-2; 10 positions match TRBD1. The CDR3 loop spans 17 amino acids. Germline V CDR1 and CDR2: ENHRY, SYGVKD. With 2 bases clipped from V and 0 bases from J, the junction kept 6 bases outside the gene matches. CDR3 DNA sequence: TGTGCCATCAGTGAGGGGACAGGGGAAAGAGCTAACTATGGCTACACCTTC. As protein: CAISEGTGERANYGYTF.

The V call is TRBV6-1, the J call TRBJ1-2; D uncertain. The CDR3 is made up of 14 amino acids. V dropped 4 bases and J dropped 4 bases, with 13 bases sitting between them. Germline CDR1 and CDR2: MNHNS and SASEGT. CDR3 DNA: TGTGCCAGCAGTGGATTCAGGTCCTCCTATGGCTACACCTTC. Protein product: CASSGFRSSYGYTF.

This clone was detected a few times. The chain links TRBV7-8 to TRBJ2-3; TRBD2 matches at 10 bases. The V and J ends lost 5 bases and 9 bases, in that order; junction bases with no gene match: 17. Germline V lookup: CDR1 SGHVS, CDR2 FQNEAQ. The CDR3 totals 17 residues. CDR3 sequence: CASSPRRTSGRLGTQYF. CDR3 bases: TGTGCCAGCAGCCCCAGAAGGACTAGCGGTCGTCTCGGGACGCAGTATTTT.

This rearrangement joins TRBV9 to TRBJ2-1, with D possibly matching TRBD2 (5 bases). The germline V and J ends were trimmed by 5 bases and 0 bases, with 15 bases remaining between them. The CDR3 runs 16 residues. Germline-derived CDR1 and CDR2 are SGDLS and YYNGEE. CDR3 in DNA: TGTGCCAGCAGTGCGGCGAGGGTCGGCTCCTACAATGAGCAGTTCTTC. Its translation is CASSAARVGSYNEQFF.

CDR3 amino acids: CAISESRGFSRLERDEAFF. CDR3 coding DNA: TGTGCCATCAGTGAGTCAAGGGGGTTCTCCCGACTGGAGAGGGATGAAGCTTTCTTT. The rearrangement joins TRBV10-3 to TRBJ1-1; TRBD1 might be the D (6 bases). The CDR3 is 19 amino acids. Looked up from germline, CDR1 is ENHRY and CDR2 is SYGVKD. V shed 0 bases and J shed 7 bases, with 27 bases lying between them.

This chain joins TRBV7-6 and TRBJ2-1, with TRBD2 matching over 10 bases. The ends lost 1 base at V and 2 bases at J; junction bases unmatched: 2. The CDR3 consists of 16 residues. Germline V gives CDR1 SGHVS, CDR2 FNYEAQ. In DNA, the CDR3 is TGTGCCAGCAGCTTAGTAGCGGGAGGTCCCTACAATGAGCAGTTCTTC. It is translated as CASSLVAGGPYNEQFF.

This rearrangement joins TRBV9 to TRBJ1-1; 10 bases are shared with TRBD1. V lost 3 bases, J lost 4 bases, and 12 bases stayed unmatched. Germline V lookup: CDR1 SGDLS, CDR2 YYNGEE. The CDR3 is 17 amino acids. CDR3 DNA: TGTGCCAGCAGCGAGGGGACAGGGGCCCATAGGGTCACTGAAGCTTTCTTT. Its translation is CASSEGTGAHRVTEAFF.

This clone occurred once. V usage is TRBV7-9 and J usage is TRBJ2-1; maybe TRBD1 (6 bases). Germline lookup yields CDR1 SEHNR and CDR2 FQNEAQ (reference sequence). Trimming pared 5 bases from V and 10 bases from J, leaving 24 bases between. The CDR3 sequence is 16 residues long. Written as DNA, the CDR3 is TGTGCCAGCAGCCCATCTCTTGGGGGCAGTTCGGGGGAGCAGTTCTTC. It is translated as CASSPSLGGSSGEQFF.

The J gene is TRBJ1-2, the V gene TRBV15; D gene ambiguous. CDR3 length equals 13 residues. CDR1 is LNHNV, CDR2 YYDKDF, per germline (reference sequence). V lost 3 bases, J lost 4 bases, and 9 bases lay in between. Written as DNA, the CDR3 is TGTGCCACCAGCAGCGGTGCGGGCTATGGCTACACCTTC. Translating it yields CATSSGAGYGYTF.

This clone was seen a handful of times. The chain links TRBV7-9 to TRBJ1-2; tentatively, D is TRBD1 (5 bases). Germline CDR1 SEHNR, CDR2 FQNEAQ (reference sequence). Trimming cost V 4 bases and J 7 bases, with 13 bases left between them. The CDR3 covers 13 residues. The CDR3 loop reads CASSSGGRGGYTF. For the CDR3, the DNA is TGTGCCAGCAGCTCCGGGGGGAGGGGTGGCTACACCTTC.

Only a few counts were recorded for this clone. V usage is TRBV7-9 and J usage is TRBJ1-4; 9 bases are shared with TRBD1. CDR3 length equals 14 residues. Germline CDR1 reads SEHNR; CDR2 reads FQNEAQ (reference sequence). V lost 5 bases, J lost 8 bases, and 6 bases stayed unmatched. CDR3 sequence reads: CASSQDRGREKLFF. The CDR3 region has the DNA TGTGCCAGCAGCCAGGACAGGGGCAGGGAAAAACTGTTTTTT.

The chain is built from TRBV18 and TRBJ2-6, with D tentatively TRBD2 (6 bases). Trimming stripped 8 bases from V and 0 bases from J, with 17 bases between. Germline V gene data show CDR1 as KGHSH and CDR2 as LQKENI. The CDR3 runs 17 residues. The CDR3 here is CASTKSGLRSGANVLTF. CDR3 nucleotides: TGTGCCAGCACAAAAAGCGGGCTTCGCTCTGGGGCCAACGTCCTGACTTTC.

Remarks on this clone: The sample holds other DNA sequences that translate to the same CDR3. The chain links TRBV7-2 to TRBJ2-7, with D perhaps TRBD2 (6 bases). This CDR3 spans 12 amino acids. Germline-derived CDR1 and CDR2 are SGHTA and FQGNSA. Trimming pared 5 bases from V and 4 bases from J, leaving 9 bases between. This chain's CDR3 is CASSLSGYEQYF. The CDR3 region has the DNA TGTGCCAGCAGCCTTAGCGGTTACGAGCAGTACTTC.

In its sample, this clone was seen once. The chain links TRBV7-8 to TRBJ2-5; the match to TRBD1 covers 8 bases. The germline V gene encodes CDR1 SGHVS and CDR2 FQNEAQ. Trimming at V came to 5 bases and at J to 1 base, leaving 6 bases not matched to a gene. This CDR3 comprises 15 residues. In DNA form, the CDR3 reads TGTGCCAGCAGCCCTATGACAGGGGCCCAAGAGACCCAGTACTTC. Translating gives CASSPMTGAQETQYF.

Concerning this clone itself: Other DNA sequences within the sample encode an identical CDR3. The chain combines TRBV5-4 with TRBJ1-1, with no clear D. CDR3 size: 13 residues. The ends were cut back, 1 base at V and 5 bases at J, with 9 bases in the middle. CDR1 SGHNT and CDR2 YYREEE come from the germline V gene (reference sequence). The CDR3 nucleotides are TGTGCCAGCAGCTTGCTGGCGGGGACTGAAGCTTTCTTT. This encodes CASSLLAGTEAFF.

The chain recombines TRBV7-2 with TRBJ2-3; D possibly corresponds to TRBD2 (6 bases). Germline V lookup: CDR1 SGHTA, CDR2 FQGNSA. The CDR3 loop spans 16 amino acids. The ends were cut back, 2 bases at V and 0 bases at J, with 12 bases in the middle. This chain's CDR3 is CASSLYGGTSTDTQYF. DNA of the CDR3: TGTGCCAGCAGCTTATACGGCGGGACTAGCACAGATACGCAGTATTTT.

The chain carries TRBV6-1 and TRBJ1-3; D remains unclear. V lost 7 bases, J lost 0 bases, and 13 bases lay in between. Germline values: CDR1 MNHNS, CDR2 SASEGT. The CDR3 consists of 15 residues. This CDR3 is CASIRTPYSGNTIYF. In DNA form, the CDR3 reads TGTGCCAGCATTAGAACGCCCTACTCTGGAAACACCATATATTTT.

The chain recombines TRBV6-6 with TRBJ2-7; 11 nucleotides align to TRBD1. Germline V CDR1 and CDR2: MNHNY, SVGAGI (reference sequence). This CDR3 is built from 14 residues. Unmatched junction bases numbered 6, after V lost 7 bases and J lost 4 bases. In nucleotides, the CDR3 is TGTGCCAGCACTCCGGACAGGGGGCTATACGAGCAGTACTTC. Residues: CASTPDRGLYEQYF.

The chain couples TRBV9 to TRBJ1-6, with D perhaps matching TRBD1 (6 bases). Germline V gene sequence: CDR1 SGDLS, CDR2 YYNGEE. V lost 0 bases to trimming and J lost 4 bases, with 14 bases between them. The CDR3 is made up of 17 amino acids. In nucleotides, the CDR3 is TGTGCCAGCAGCGTAGGTACAGGGTTCGAATATAATTCACCCCTCCACTTT. Protein sequence: CASSVGTGFEYNSPLHF.

J is TRBJ2-7 and V is TRBV27; TRBD2 might be the D (6 bases). CDR3 length: 15 residues. CDR1 and CDR2 (germline): MNHEY, SMNVEV (reference sequence). V lost 2 bases, J lost 0 bases, and 11 bases lay in between. CDR3 amino acids: CASSLLSGGSYEQYF. In DNA, the CDR3 is TGTGCCAGCAGTTTACTTTCCGGGGGCTCCTACGAGCAGTACTTC.

This clone was found once. The genes are TRBV5-1 and TRBJ2-3; D possibly corresponds to TRBD1 (5 bases). The germline V gene encodes CDR1 SGHRS and CDR2 YFSETQ. The CDR3 is 12 amino acids. Trimming shortened V by 2 bases and J by 5 bases, and 6 bases separated the two germline ends. The CDR3 protein is CASSFDRDTQYF. CDR3 nucleotides: TGCGCCAGCAGCTTCGACAGAGATACGCAGTATTTT.

V is TRBV7-2 and J is TRBJ2-7; tentatively, D is TRBD1 (5 bases). Trimming removed 1 base from V and 1 base from J, with 8 bases in between. CDR3 length equals 14 residues. Germline CDR1 SGHTA, CDR2 FQGNSA. CDR3 nucleotides: TGTGCCAGCAGCTTAGTCTCAGGGTCCTACGAGCAGTACTTC. Amino acid sequence: CASSLVSGSYEQYF.

V is TRBV5-8 and J is TRBJ2-3, with 7 bases identical to TRBD1. Trimming cost V 3 bases and J 6 bases; bases outside gene matches: 13. CDR3 size: 16 residues. Germline CDR1 reads SGHTS; CDR2 reads YDEGEE. For the CDR3, the DNA is TGTGCCAGCAGCTGGACAGGCTCTAGCAAATCGGATACGCAGTATTTT. Amino acid sequence: CASSWTGSSKSDTQYF.

The sample holds one count of this clone. V usage is TRBV27 and J usage is TRBJ2-1; the match to TRBD2 covers 7 bases. Unmatched junction bases numbered 9, after V lost 7 bases and J lost 0 bases. CDR3 length equals 16 residues. Germline V gene data show CDR1 as MNHEY and CDR2 as SMNVEV (reference sequence). DNA of the CDR3: TGTGCCAGCACTTTCCGCGGGGGAAGCTCCTACAATGAGCAGTTCTTC. Its protein is CASTFRGGSSYNEQFF.

The chain uses TRBV7-2 and TRBJ1-2, with a tentative D call TRBD1 (5 bases). This CDR3 region has 15 residues. Germline CDR1 SGHTA, CDR2 FQGNSA. V dropped 6 bases and J dropped 3 bases, with 17 bases sitting between them. In DNA form, the CDR3 reads TGTGCCAGCAGTTTCTTCAGGGCGGGGGACTATGGCTACACCTTC. Translated: CASSFFRAGDYGYTF.

The chain has TRBV28 and TRBJ1-2, with D possibly being TRBD1 (6 bases). CDR1 MDHEN and CDR2 SYDVKM come from the germline V gene. There are 13 residues in the CDR3. The V and J ends lost 4 bases and 3 bases respectively, with 9 bases between them. CDR3 region: CASSWGQDYGYTF. The DNA of the CDR3 is TGTGCCAGCAGTTGGGGGCAGGACTATGGCTACACCTTC.

This chain uses TRBV6-6 with TRBJ1-6; tentative D call: TRBD1 (5 bases). The CDR3 contains 15 residues. Germline V lookup: CDR1 MNHNY, CDR2 SVGAGI (reference sequence). V was pared by 0 bases and J by 5 bases, with 8 bases between. CDR3 coding DNA: TGTGCCAGCAGTTACTCGGACACTGATAATTCACCCCTCCACTTT. Amino acids: CASSYSDTDNSPLHF.

The chain links TRBV6-1 to TRBJ1-1; 10 nucleotides line up with TRBD1. V gave up 8 bases and J gave up 5 bases; unmatched junction bases: 5. The CDR3 has 13 residues. The germline gives CDR1 MNHNS, CDR2 SASEGT. CDR3 sequence (DNA): TGTGCCAGCGCCGGGACAGGGGTGACTGAAGCTTTCTTT. Translated: CASAGTGVTEAFF.

This clone was counted only a few times. The chain uses TRBV7-2 and TRBJ2-7; D is unclear. The CDR3 runs to 14 residues. Germline V gene lookup returns CDR1 SGHTA and CDR2 FQGNSA. V was trimmed by 2 bases and J by 3 bases, leaving 11 bases between them. The CDR3, as DNA: TGTGCCAGCAGCTTAAAGCTGAGCAACTACGAGCAGTACTTC. Protein: CASSLKLSNYEQYF.

The chain links TRBV27 to TRBJ2-1; 8 nucleotides match TRBD2. V lost 8 bases and J lost 0; bases outside the gene matches: 9. The CDR3 consists of 16 residues. CDR1 is MNHEY, CDR2 SMNVEV, per germline (reference sequence). The CDR3 region has the DNA TGTGCCAGCCGGGCCCCCACTAGCGGCTCCTACAATGAGCAGTTCTTC. The encoded protein is CASRAPTSGSYNEQFF.